These 8 T cell receptor beta chains came from one sample sequenced in a study of shared clonotypes between healthy human individuals. Method: immunoSEQ multiplex PCR; TCRdb's copy keeps in-frame clones and lacks some. Among millions of clones, approximately 94% were seen once, and the ten largest hold approximately 1.2%. It was CD45RO-negative cells, positively selected for CCR7, that made up naive CD8 cells, with terminally differentiated effector memory CD45RA+ cells excluded. The material sequenced was naive CD8+ T cells sorted from blood. These receptors were taken from a man aged 18 to 35 in good health.

The chain uses TRBV29-1 and TRBJ2-5; D may match TRBD1 or TRBD2 (5 bases each). Germline V lookup: CDR1 SQVTM, CDR2 ANQGSEA. The germline V and J ends were trimmed by 6 bases and 3 bases, with 11 bases remaining between them. This CDR3 spans 12 amino acids. CDR3 sequence: CSVLGGEETQYF. CDR3 nucleotide sequence: TGCAGCGTCCTTGGGGGTGAAGAGACCCAGTACTTC.

The chain recombines TRBV2 with TRBJ2-7; tentatively, D is TRBD1 (5 bases). This CDR3 spans 15 amino acids. Germline lookup yields CDR1 SNHLY and CDR2 FYNNEI. The germline V and J ends were trimmed by 2 bases and 1 base, with 12 bases remaining between them. For the CDR3, the DNA is TGTGCCAGCAGTGAAACAGGACAACTATCCTACGAGCAGTACTTC. As protein: CASSETGQLSYEQYF.

The chain is built from TRBV11-2 and TRBJ2-1; perhaps TRBD2 as D (6 bases). The CDR3 sequence is 14 residues long. Germline V CDR1 and CDR2: SGHAT, FQNNGV. V lost 0 bases, J lost 9 bases, and 12 bases lay in between. The CDR3 DNA follows: TGTGCCAGCAGCTTAGAATGGGGGGATTTTGAGCAGTTCTTC. Encoded protein: CASSLEWGDFEQFF.

DNA of the CDR3: TGTGCCAGCAGCTTCCCCTCCGGGACTAGCGGATCGAACACCGGGGAGCTGTTTTTT. As protein: CASSFPSGTSGSNTGELFF. The chain joins TRBV7-6 to TRBJ2-2, with 11 bases identical to TRBD2. CDR3 length: 19 residues. Germline trimming cut 3 bases from V and 0 bases from J; bases unmatched to any gene: 9. Germline CDR1 is SGHVS and CDR2 is FNYEAQ.

This clone was seen just once. V usage is TRBV29-1 and J usage is TRBJ2-7; 9 bases match TRBD1. The V and J ends lost 4 bases and 4 bases, in that order; junction bases with no gene match: 5. CDR3 length: 13 residues. Looked up from germline, CDR1 is SQVTM and CDR2 is ANQGSEA. Here the CDR3 reads CSVVGTGRYEQYF. CDR3 in DNA: TGCAGCGTTGTCGGGACAGGGAGATACGAGCAGTACTTC.

This clone occurred once. Different DNA sequences within this sample yield the same CDR3. The genes are TRBV7-9 and TRBJ2-2; 8 bases align to TRBD2. With 4 bases clipped from V and 0 bases from J, the junction kept 1 base outside the gene matches. Germline CDR1 SEHNR, CDR2 FQNEAQ (reference sequence). The CDR3 runs 15 residues. CDR3 sequence (DNA): TGTGCCAGCAGCTCGGGACTAGCGAACACCGGGGAGCTGTTTTTT. It encodes CASSSGLANTGELFF.

V usage is TRBV19 and J usage is TRBJ2-7, with 7 nucleotides matching TRBD2. Germline CDR1 reads LNHDA; CDR2 reads SQIVND (reference sequence). Trimming took 3 bases from V and 5 from J; bases not matched to a gene: 7. The CDR3 runs to 14 residues. CDR3 nucleotide sequence: TGTGCCAGTAGTATGGGGGGGAGCTCGGACGAGCAGTACTTC. It encodes CASSMGGSSDEQYF.

The J gene is TRBJ2-5, the V gene TRBV7-8; 13 nucleotides line up with TRBD2. V shed 5 bases and J 5 bases; nucleotides not matched to a gene: 8. There are 16 residues in the CDR3. Germline V lookup: CDR1 SGHVS, CDR2 FQNEAQ. As DNA, the CDR3 is TGTGCCAGCAGCAACGGACTAGCGGGAGCGTTTGAGACCCAGTACTTC. This sequence encodes CASSNGLAGAFETQYF.